What follows are 10 T cell receptor beta chains derived from one specimen sequenced in a study of blood T cell repertoires in COVID-19. This table comes from immunoSEQ multiplex PCR, and its TCRdb copy is limited to in-frame clones, with some not included. The sample consists of roughly 140,000 clones, about 80% of them appearing once. Specimen: PBMCs or T cells enriched from blood (not recorded which). These receptors were obtained from a woman aged 18-29 years who had been exposed to COVID-19.

This chain joins TRBV19 and TRBJ2-3; 8 bases are shared with TRBD1. The J segment lost 1 base and the V segment lost 0 bases, leaving 0 bases of the junction unmatched. CDR1 LNHDA and CDR2 SQIVND come from the germline V gene (reference sequence). The CDR3 consists of 15 residues. CDR3 bases: TGTGCCAGTAGTATAGAGGACAGGGGCACAGATACGCAGTATTTT. Its protein product is CASSIEDRGTDTQYF.

The chain couples TRBV20-1 to TRBJ1-4; D gene unclear. Germline CDR1 reads DFQATT; CDR2 reads SNEGSKA (reference sequence). Trimming pared 3 bases from V and 0 bases from J, leaving 5 bases between. This CDR3 spans 13 amino acids. The CDR3 region has the DNA TGCAGTGCTAGTGGAGCAACTAATGAAAAACTGTTTTTT. Translated, it gives CSASGATNEKLFF.

The J gene is TRBJ2-7, the V gene TRBV24-1; D not certain. This CDR3 region has 16 residues. Germline CDR1 reads KGHDR; CDR2 reads SFDVKD. Trimming stripped 3 bases from V and 0 bases from J, with 14 bases between. CDR3 amino acids: CATSDPAPPGSYEQYF. CDR3 in DNA: TGTGCCACCAGTGATCCCGCACCCCCGGGCTCCTACGAGCAGTACTTC.

This clone was seen a single time. The chain combines TRBV2 with TRBJ2-3; 12 bases are shared with TRBD2. The CDR3 extends over 18 amino acids. Germline trimming cut 4 bases from V and 8 bases from J; bases unmatched to any gene: 16. The germline V gene has CDR1 SNHLY and CDR2 FYNNEI. The CDR3 sequence is CASSALLAGGGQVGTQYF. The CDR3, as DNA: TGTGCCAGCAGTGCGTTACTAGCGGGAGGCGGACAGGTTGGTACGCAGTATTTT. Variable domain in full (rest from reference TRBV2 and TRBJ2-3): EPEVTQTPSHQVTQMGQEVILRCVPISNHLYFYWYRQILGQKVEFLVSFYNNEISEKSEIFDDQFSVERPDGSNFTLKIRSTKLEDSAMYFCASSALLAGGGQVGTQYFGPGTRLTVL.

The chain couples TRBV25-1 to TRBJ2-2; TRBD2 might be the D (6 bases). The length of the CDR3 is 15 residues. V was pared by 1 base and J by 5 bases, with 11 bases between. Germline CDR1 and CDR2: MGHDK and SYGVNS. CDR3 DNA sequence: TGTGCCAGCAGTGAATCGGGACTTAAAACCGGGGAGCTGTTTTTT. Amino acids: CASSESGLKTGELFF.

In the case of this clone: Other DNA sequences in the same sample also yield this CDR3. The chain is built from TRBV5-4 and TRBJ2-2, with 10 positions matching TRBD1. CDR1 SGHNT and CDR2 YYREEE come from the germline V gene (reference sequence). The ends lost 3 bases at V and 5 bases at J; junction bases unmatched: 4. The CDR3 is 15 residues long. The CDR3 nucleotides are TGTGCCAGCAGCTGGGACAGGGGCGGGACCGGGGAGCTGTTTTTT. Translation: CASSWDRGGTGELFF.

The chain is built from TRBV6-5 and TRBJ2-6; no clear D. CDR3 length equals 16 residues. The germline gives CDR1 MNHEY, CDR2 SVGAGI. Trimming pared 3 bases from V and 0 bases from J, leaving 9 bases between. The CDR3, as DNA: TGTGCCAGCAGTTATAAGAGTAGCTCTGGGGCCAACGTCCTGACTTTC. As protein: CASSYKSSSGANVLTF.

The chain couples TRBV28 to TRBJ1-6; 7 bases line up with TRBD1. Germline values: CDR1 MDHEN, CDR2 SYDVKM. This CDR3 is 12 amino acids long. The junction had 5 bases not matched to a gene; V was cut back by 10 bases and J by 8 bases. The CDR3 DNA sequence: TGTGCCACCCGACAGGGTTATTCACCCCTCCACTTT. This sequence encodes CATRQGYSPLHF.

The gene calls are TRBV30 and TRBJ2-7; 8 bases are a match to TRBD2. In germline, CDR1 is GTSNPN, CDR2 SVGIG (reference sequence). V dropped 4 bases and J dropped 6; count of bases not matched to a gene: 14. CDR3 length: 15 residues. CDR3 bases: TGTGCCTGGACCGGGGGGCCGGGAGGGCCGGGCGAGCAGTACTTC. Translation: CAWTGGPGGPGEQYF.

The V and J genes are TRBV5-6 and TRBJ2-3; TRBD2 matches 13 bases. Germline trimming cut 4 bases from V and 4 bases from J; bases unmatched to any gene: 9. The germline V gene encodes CDR1 SGHDT and CDR2 YYEEEE. The CDR3 is 17 residues long. In DNA, the CDR3 is TGTGCCAGCAGCACAGTACTAGCGGGAGGGCCGGCAGATACGCAGTATTTT. This encodes CASSTVLAGGPADTQYF. Variable domain in full (rest from reference TRBV5-6 and TRBJ2-3): DAGVTQSPTHLIKTRGQQVTLRCSPKSGHDTVSWYQQALGQGPQFIFQYYEEEERQRGNFPDRFSGHQFPNYSSELNVNALLLGDSALYLCASSTVLAGGPADTQYFGPGTRLTVL.